The 17 T cell receptor beta chains presented below share a single source sample, sequenced in a study of blood T cell repertoires in COVID-19. Generated by immunoSEQ multiplex PCR, the TCRdb table keeps only in-frame clones and is missing some. In the table there are approximately 58,000 clones, 80% to 90% of which are singletons. Sequencing input: peripheral blood. The receptors were sampled from an older woman with acute or convalescent COVID-19.

The genes are TRBV5-1 and TRBJ2-2; 7 nucleotides agree with TRBD2. Germline CDR1 SGHRS, CDR2 YFSETQ. The CDR3 is made up of 15 amino acids. Losses at the gene ends were 6 bases for V and 0 bases for J; bases not matched to a gene: 5. CDR3 in DNA: TGCGCCAGCAAATCTAGCGGTTCGAACACCGGGGAGCTGTTTTTT. Protein product: CASKSSGSNTGELFF.

V gene TRBV14 combines with J gene TRBJ2-3, with D possibly TRBD1 on 5 matching bases. The CDR3 contains 14 residues. CDR1 SGHDN and CDR2 FVKESK come from the germline V gene. V was trimmed by 4 bases and J by 5 bases, leaving 13 bases between them. The CDR3 region is CASSRQPQGDTQYF. CDR3 DNA sequence: TGTGCCAGCAGCCGACAACCCCAGGGAGATACGCAGTATTTT.

The chain recombines TRBV19 with TRBJ1-6, with 8 bases aligning to TRBD1. This CDR3 has 18 residues. V trimming: 7 bases; J trimming: 4 bases; junction bases outside the gene matches: 15. CDR1 and CDR2 (germline): LNHDA, SQIVND (reference sequence). DNA for the CDR3: TGTGCCAGTACTGCAGGGACAGGCGTCTTGACATATAATTCACCCCTCCACTTT. As protein: CASTAGTGVLTYNSPLHF.

The V and J genes are TRBV10-2 and TRBJ1-2; D is undetermined. The CDR3 totals 17 residues. V was cut by 0 bases and J by 3 bases, with 17 bases left in between. CDR1 is WSHSY and CDR2 is SAAADI in the germline V gene. CDR3 bases: TGCGCCAGCAGTGAGTCCGGCCGTCTTACCGGAGACTATGGCTACACCTTC. It is translated as CASSESGRLTGDYGYTF.

The V and J genes are TRBV27 and TRBJ1-1, with 7 bases fitting TRBD1. Germline V gene sequence: CDR1 MNHEY, CDR2 SMNVEV (reference sequence). The CDR3 spans 17 residues. After removal of 3 bases from V and 5 bases from J, the junction contained 15 bases not matched to a gene. The CDR3 loop is CASSLVKGAFGGTEAFF. CDR3 nucleotide sequence: TGTGCCAGCAGTTTGGTCAAGGGGGCCTTCGGAGGGACTGAAGCTTTCTTT.

The chain links TRBV5-1 to TRBJ1-3, with a weak D call TRBD1 (6 bases). Germline lookup yields CDR1 SGHRS and CDR2 YFSETQ. Trimming cost V 1 base and J 5 bases, with 10 bases left between them. This CDR3 contains 14 residues. The CDR3 DNA is TGCGCCAGCAGCTTGCCAGGGGAAAGAAACACCATATATTTT. As protein: CASSLPGERNTIYF.

This sequence joins TRBV9 and TRBJ2-1; 7 bases align to TRBD1. This CDR3 spans 14 amino acids. J was trimmed by 4 bases and V by 2 bases; bases with no gene match: 3. The germline V gene has CDR1 SGDLS and CDR2 YYNGEE. The CDR3 sequence: CASSVGTAYNEQFF. CDR3 sequence (DNA): TGTGCCAGCAGCGTCGGGACAGCTTACAATGAGCAGTTCTTC.

This rearrangement joins TRBV11-2 to TRBJ2-5; 7 positions match TRBD2. The ends lost 5 bases at V and 5 bases at J; junction bases unmatched: 8. Germline V lookup: CDR1 SGHAT, CDR2 FQNNGV. CDR3 length: 14 amino acids. In DNA form, the CDR3 reads TGTGCCAGCAGCCCGCAGCGGGGTCGGGAGACCCAGTACTTC. This translates into CASSPQRGRETQYF. The full variable domain, with the rest looked up from reference TRBV11-2 and TRBJ2-5, is EAGVAQSPRYKIIEKRQSVAFWCNPISGHATLYWYQQILGQGPKLLIQFQNNGVVDDSQLPKDRFSAERLKGVDSTLKIQPAKLEDSAVYLCASSPQRGRETQYFGPGTRLLVL.

The V gene is TRBV5-1, the J gene TRBJ1-4; 10 bases are shared with TRBD1. This CDR3 region has 17 residues. Germline V gene lookup returns CDR1 SGHRS and CDR2 YFSETQ. The junction had 8 bases not matched to a gene; V was cut back by 2 bases and J by 4 bases. As DNA, the CDR3 is TGCGCCAGCAGCTTTGGGACAGGGGCTCGGATTAATGAAAAACTGTTTTTT. Its translation is CASSFGTGARINEKLFF.

The genes are TRBV3-1 (or the pseudogene TRBV3-2) and TRBJ2-5, with TRBD2 matching 7 bases. With 4 bases clipped from V and 5 bases from J, the junction kept 16 bases outside the gene matches. The CDR3 loop spans 17 amino acids. CDR1 LGHDT and CDR2 YNNKEL come from the germline V gene (reference sequence). The CDR3 here is CASSPQGGGFFRETQYF. The CDR3 coding sequence is TGTGCCAGCAGCCCCCAGGGCGGGGGATTCTTCAGGGAGACCCAGTACTTC.

The chain is built from TRBV19 and TRBJ1-2; 7 nucleotides line up with TRBD1. J gave up 4 bases and V 5 bases, and 4 bases lay outside the gene matches. The CDR3 is 13 residues long. Germline V gene sequence: CDR1 LNHDA, CDR2 SQIVND (reference sequence). In DNA, the CDR3 is TGTGCCAGTAGTCCGACAGGGTCCTATGGCTACACCTTC. Translation gives CASSPTGSYGYTF.

J is TRBJ2-7 and V is TRBV14; 7 bases map to TRBD2. The trim removed 2 bases at V and 1 base at J, leaving 5 bases unmatched. CDR3 length equals 15 residues. Per germline, CDR1 SGHDN and CDR2 FVKESK. The CDR3 region has the DNA TGTGCCAGCAGCCAAATGTCTAGCGGATCCTACGAGCAGTACTTC. Its translation: CASSQMSSGSYEQYF. The entire variable domain, with the rest obtained from reference TRBV14 and TRBJ2-7, is as follows: EAGVTQFPSHSVIEKGQTVTLRCDPISGHDNLYWYRRVMGKEIKFLLHFVKESKQDESGMPNNRFLAERTGGTYSTLKVQPAELEDSGVYFCASSQMSSGSYEQYFGPGTRLTVT.

This clone was seen just once. This rearrangement joins TRBV29-1 to TRBJ2-3, with TRBD1 identical over 8 bases. Germline V gene sequence: CDR1 SQVTM, CDR2 ANQGSEA. CDR3 length: 14 residues. The V gene end was trimmed by 6 bases and the J gene end by 3 bases; junction bases not matched to a gene: 8. CDR3 DNA sequence: TGCAGCGTCTCAAAGGACAGGGAAACAGATACGCAGTATTTT. Translated: CSVSKDRETDTQYF.

This chain joins TRBV3-1 (or the pseudogene TRBV3-2) and TRBJ2-1, with 8 bases fitting TRBD2. CDR1 is LGHDT and CDR2 is YNNKEL in the germline V gene (reference sequence). This CDR3 is built from 14 residues. V lost 4 bases, J lost 7 bases, and 6 bases stayed unmatched. This CDR3 is CASSRTAGENEQFF. The CDR3 region has the DNA TGTGCCAGCAGCCGAACAGCGGGGGAAAATGAGCAGTTCTTC.

The gene calls are TRBV18 and TRBJ2-1, with 9 bases matching TRBD2. Per the germline V gene, CDR1 is KGHSH and CDR2 is LQKENI. The V gene end was trimmed by 0 bases and the J gene end by 4 bases; junction bases not matched to a gene: 4. This CDR3 is built from 16 residues. CDR3 nucleotides: TGTGCCAGCTCACCACCGTCTAGCGGGGCATACAATGAGCAGTTCTTC. Protein: CASSPPSSGAYNEQFF.

The chain employs TRBV4-2 and TRBJ2-7; TRBD2 matches 12 bases. Looked up from germline, CDR1 is LGHNA and CDR2 is YNFKEQ. The CDR3 covers 19 residues. Trimming took 4 bases from V and 0 from J; bases not matched to a gene: 13. The CDR3: CASSPMGLAGYTSSYEQYF. The CDR3 DNA sequence: TGTGCCAGCAGCCCTATGGGACTAGCGGGCTATACAAGCTCCTACGAGCAGTACTTC.

This chain connects TRBV28 to TRBJ1-2; tentatively, D is TRBD1 (6 bases). Trimming stripped 6 bases from V and 6 bases from J, with 20 bases between. This CDR3 spans 15 amino acids. CDR1 is MDHEN and CDR2 is SYDVKM in the germline V gene. In DNA form, the CDR3 reads TGTGCCAGCAGCAGCCCCGGGGGGCGGATCAATGGCTACACCTTC. Its protein is CASSSPGGRINGYTF.